The 22 T cell receptor beta chains given below trace back to one sample, sequenced in a study of cytomegalovirus exposure and HLA in healthy donors. Primers: 60 Vbeta forward and 13 Jbeta reverse. Data came from immunoSEQ multiplex PCR; TCRdb stores just in-frame clones and leaves some out. Of 170,000 or so clones detected, roughly three quarters appear once; the ten largest clones hold around 3%. The sample comprised PBMCs. These receptors all stem from a male donor in good health and CMV-seronegative.

The rearrangement uses TRBV10-3 and TRBJ2-5; perhaps TRBD2 as D (6 bases). The V end was cut by 8 bases, the J end by 1 base, with 14 bases between. CDR1 and CDR2 from the germline V gene are ENHRY and SYGVKD. CDR3 length: 14 residues. The CDR3 DNA is TGTGCCATCGGGGGAGGCGAAATCCAAGAGACCCAGTACTTC. It specifies CAIGGGEIQETQYF.

J is TRBJ1-4 and V is TRBV28; 8 bases align to TRBD1. V dropped 10 bases and J dropped 0; count of bases not matched to a gene: 4. Per the germline V gene, CDR1 is MDHEN and CDR2 is SYDVKM. The CDR3 is made up of 14 amino acids. The CDR3: CATNRGSTNEKLFF. The CDR3 nucleotides are TGTGCCACCAACAGGGGGTCAACTAATGAAAAACTGTTTTTT. Drawing the rest from reference TRBV28 and TRBJ1-4, the complete variable domain is DVKVTQSSRYLVKRTGEKVFLECVQDMDHENMFWYRQDPGLGLRLIYFSYDVKMKEKGDIPEGYSVSREKKERFSLILESASTNQTSMYLCATNRGSTNEKLFFGSGTQLSVL.

The rearrangement uses TRBV5-6 and TRBJ1-5; the D is unclear. The CDR3 has 14 residues. Germline V gene data show CDR1 as SGHDT and CDR2 as YYEEEE. Between the trimmed V and J ends, which lost 1 base and 5 bases, there was a span of 10 bases. This CDR3 is CASSLLGVDQPQHF. CDR3 DNA: TGTGCCAGCAGCTTGTTGGGAGTCGATCAGCCCCAGCATTTT.

The rearrangement uses TRBV30 and TRBJ2-7, with 7 bases that match TRBD2. This CDR3 spans 15 amino acids. Germline V lookup: CDR1 GTSNPN, CDR2 SVGIG (reference sequence). The ends lost 0 bases at V and 2 bases at J; junction bases unmatched: 7. The CDR3 loop is CAWSVGRELTYEQYF. In DNA form, the CDR3 reads TGTGCCTGGAGTGTGGGGCGGGAGCTAACCTACGAGCAGTACTTC.

J is TRBJ2-5 and V is TRBV7-9; a weak D match, TRBD2 (6 bases). Germline V lookup: CDR1 SEHNR, CDR2 FQNEAQ (reference sequence). The CDR3 is made up of 15 amino acids. V gave up 3 bases and J gave up 4 bases, with 15 bases separating them. The chain's CDR3 is CASSFTGEPAETQYF. CDR3 nucleotide sequence: TGTGCCAGCAGCTTTACGGGAGAACCCGCAGAGACCCAGTACTTC.

The chain combines TRBV30 with TRBJ1-2; unclear D gene. CDR3 length: 12 residues. Trimming removed 2 bases at V and 4 bases at J, with 8 bases between. CDR1 is GTSNPN, CDR2 SVGIG, per germline (reference sequence). The CDR3 loop is CAWSSRLYGYTF. The CDR3 nucleotides read TGTGCCTGGAGTTCCCGACTCTATGGCTACACCTTC.

The chain employs TRBV19 and TRBJ1-2, with D possibly TRBD1 on 5 matching bases. CDR1 is LNHDA, CDR2 SQIVND, per germline (reference sequence). There are 15 residues in the CDR3. The ends were cut back, 6 bases at V and 0 bases at J, with 14 bases in the middle. The CDR3 DNA reads TGTGCCAGTAGGGAGACAGTGCGATCTAACTATGGCTACACCTTC. Translating it yields CASRETVRSNYGYTF.

The chain joins TRBV4-1 to TRBJ1-2; no clear D gene. From germline, CDR1 is MGHRA and CDR2 YSYEKL. Between the trimmed V and J ends, which lost 0 bases and 5 bases, there was a span of 13 bases. This CDR3 region has 15 residues. CDR3 nucleotide sequence: TGCGCCAGCAGCCAAGACCGCCGGGATTGGTATGGCTACACCTTC. It encodes CASSQDRRDWYGYTF.

The chain employs TRBV30 and TRBJ2-7; D is possibly TRBD1 (5 bases). The CDR3 sequence is 11 residues long. Germline values: CDR1 GTSNPN, CDR2 SVGIG (reference sequence). Trimming left V 3 bases short and J 4 bases short, with 7 bases between. The CDR3 coding sequence is TGTGCCTGGAGCCAGGGATACGAGCAGTACTTC. As protein: CAWSQGYEQYF.

The chain recombines TRBV6-5 with TRBJ1-2; 8 positions agree with TRBD1. CDR1 and CDR2 from the germline V gene are MNHEY and SVGAGI. V shed 6 bases and J 4 bases; nucleotides not matched to a gene: 10. The CDR3 is 15 residues long. CDR3 region: CASRPLQGVIYGYTF. CDR3 bases: TGTGCCAGCAGACCTCTACAGGGGGTGATCTATGGCTACACCTTC.

V is TRBV11-2 and J is TRBJ2-3; no firm D call. V was cut by 0 bases and J by 2 bases, with 6 bases left in between. This CDR3 is 14 amino acids long. Looked up from germline, CDR1 is SGHAT and CDR2 is FQNNGV. DNA for the CDR3: TGTGCCAGCAGCTTAGAGGCCCTCACAGATACGCAGTATTTT. The encoded protein is CASSLEALTDTQYF.

This chain joins TRBV6-5 and TRBJ2-7; the match to TRBD2 covers 8 bases. Germline V gives CDR1 MNHEY, CDR2 SVGAGI. The CDR3 loop spans 15 amino acids. V lost 8 bases, J lost 0 bases, and 9 bases stayed unmatched. The CDR3 reads CASAYSGGSSYEQYF. In DNA, the CDR3 is TGTGCCAGCGCTTACTCGGGGGGGAGCTCCTACGAGCAGTACTTC.

This clone was recorded a few times. The rearrangement uses TRBV6-1 and TRBJ1-1, with D tentatively TRBD1 (5 bases). Germline V gene lookup returns CDR1 MNHNS and CDR2 SASEGT. V was shortened by 4 bases and J by 1 base, with 7 bases between the two germline ends. The CDR3 runs 13 residues. The CDR3 reads CASSVDRNTEAFF. The CDR3 nucleotides are TGTGCCAGCAGTGTCGACAGGAACACTGAAGCTTTCTTT.

The rearrangement uses TRBV11-2 and TRBJ2-3; 9 bases align to TRBD2. Germline V gives CDR1 SGHAT, CDR2 FQNNGV. The trim removed 3 bases at V and 6 bases at J, leaving 7 bases unmatched. The CDR3 length is 15 residues. This CDR3 reads CASSFGTSLSDTQYF. For the CDR3, the DNA is TGTGCCAGCAGCTTTGGGACTAGCTTGTCGGATACGCAGTATTTT.

This rearrangement joins TRBV4-3 to TRBJ2-7; 9 positions match TRBD1. The CDR3 consists of 14 residues. CDR1 is LGHNA, CDR2 YSLEER, per germline. After removal of 5 bases from V and 5 bases from J, the junction contained 7 bases not matched to a gene. In DNA form, the CDR3 reads TGCGCCAGCAGCTTCCGGGACAGGGCAGACGAGCAGTACTTC. Its translation: CASSFRDRADEQYF.

The DNA of the CDR3 is TGTGCCAGTAGTATTAAACTAGCGGGTTTGTACAATGAGCAGTTCTTC. This translates into CASSIKLAGLYNEQFF. This sequence joins TRBV19 and TRBJ2-1; 9 positions match TRBD2. The CDR3 is 16 residues long. The V segment lost 3 bases and the J segment 4 bases; nucleotides outside the gene matches: 7. Germline-derived CDR1 and CDR2 are LNHDA and SQIVND (reference sequence).

In this sample, this clone turned up many times. The chain employs TRBV6-1 and TRBJ1-5, with 7 bases matching TRBD1. J lost 3 bases, V lost 5 bases, and 4 bases had no gene match. The CDR3 is made up of 14 amino acids. CDR1 is MNHNS and CDR2 is SASEGT in the germline V gene. CDR3 coding DNA: TGTGCCAGCAGTTTCGACAGGGCCAATCAGCCCCAGCATTTT. Translating it yields CASSFDRANQPQHF.

The rearrangement joins TRBV5-4 to TRBJ1-1, with a weak D call TRBD1 (5 bases). This CDR3 spans 16 amino acids. With 4 bases removed from V and 1 base from J, the gap between germline ends came to 17 bases. The germline gives CDR1 SGHNT, CDR2 YYREEE (reference sequence). In DNA form, the CDR3 reads TGTGCCAGCAGCCCCGGGGGGAGCATTCGGAACACTGAAGCTTTCTTT. It yields the protein CASSPGGSIRNTEAFF.

The rearrangement joins TRBV9 to TRBJ1-1; TRBD1 agrees at 9 bases. The trim removed 4 bases at V and 6 bases at J, leaving 10 bases unmatched. The CDR3 contains 15 residues. The germline CDR1 and CDR2 sequences are SGDLS and YYNGEE. CDR3 protein: CASSPGQGSYSEAFF. In nucleotides, the CDR3 is TGTGCCAGCAGCCCTGGACAGGGGTCATACTCTGAAGCTTTCTTT.

In nucleotides, the CDR3 is TGCAGTGCTCTATATACAGATACGCAGTATTTT. It codes for CSALYTDTQYF. V gene TRBV20-1 combines with J gene TRBJ2-3, with D uncertain. CDR1 DFQATT and CDR2 SNEGSKA come from the germline V gene (reference sequence). The CDR3 consists of 11 residues. Trimming removed 5 bases at V and 3 bases at J, with 6 bases between.

Comments on this clone: Only one base separates this from a far larger clonotype, so it likely reflects a read error. The same CDR3 also results from other DNA sequences found in this sample. The V call is TRBV27, the J call TRBJ2-7, with 7 bases matching TRBD2. The germline V gene has CDR1 MNHEY and CDR2 SMNVEV (reference sequence). This CDR3 comprises 15 residues. The CDR3: CPSSPQLASHYEQYF. The CDR3, as DNA: TGTCCCAGCAGTCCCCAACTAGCGAGCCACTACGAGCAGTACTTC.

This clone was seen just once. V gene TRBV11-3 combines with J gene TRBJ2-1, with 12 nucleotides matching TRBD1. This CDR3 contains 15 residues. V shed 5 bases, J shed 7 bases, and the junction held 6 bases outside the gene matches. Germline V gene sequence: CDR1 SGHNT, CDR2 YENEEA. For the CDR3, the DNA is TGTGCCAGCAGCCCGGGACAGGGGGCCGGGAATGAGCAGTTCTTC. As protein: CASSPGQGAGNEQFF.